This is a list of T cell receptor beta chains from one sample in a study of blood T cell repertoires in COVID-19. Clones were read by immunoSEQ multiplex PCR, and TCRdb kept only the in-frame ones, dropping some. In the table there are about 82,000 clones, under 80% of which are singletons. Sequencing input: peripheral blood. The receptors shown here come from a man in his sixties with COVID-19, enrolled during active disease. Each CDR3 is given with its conserved first and last residue. A D gene is named only where the DNA matches it firmly. Size is stated for part of the rows, as once, few or many counts, or as a class when the clone is expanded.

J gene: TRBJ2-5
clone size: once
D gene: TRBD2
V gene: TRBV2
CDR3 protein: CASSGPSGVTQYF
CDR3 DNA: TGTGCCAGCAGTGGGCCTAGCGGGGTAACCCAGTACTTC

J gene: TRBJ2-5
clone size: NA
D gene: NA
V gene: TRBV5-1
CDR3 protein: CASSLEGGETQYF
CDR3 DNA: TGCGCCAGCAGCTTGGAAGGGGGAGAGACCCAGTACTTC

J gene: TRBJ1-1
clone size: NA
D gene: NA
V gene: TRBV15
CDR3 protein: CATSRDQGPGTNTEAFF
CDR3 DNA: TGTGCCACCAGCAGAGATCAGGGGCCAGGGACGAACACTGAAGCTTTCTTT

J gene: TRBJ2-7
clone size: NA
D gene: NA
V gene: TRBV3-1/TRBV3-2
CDR3 protein: CASSRAYEQYF
CDR3 DNA: TGTGCCAGCAGCCGGGCGTACGAGCAGTACTTC

J gene: TRBJ1-6
clone size: few
D gene: TRBD1
V gene: TRBV5-6
CDR3 protein: CASSTDRGRSYNSPLHF
CDR3 DNA: TGTGCCAGCAGCACAGACAGGGGTCGTTCCTATAATTCACCCCTCCACTTT

J gene: TRBJ2-1
clone size: NA
D gene: TRBD2
V gene: TRBV5-1
CDR3 protein: CASSFIAGAGNEQFF
CDR3 DNA: TGCGCCAGCAGCTTCATAGCGGGGGCGGGAAATGAGCAGTTCTTC

J gene: TRBJ2-1
clone size: NA
D gene: TRBD2
V gene: TRBV19
CDR3 protein: CASSRSGGTLYNEQFF
CDR3 DNA: TGTGCCAGTAGTAGGAGCGGGGGGACTCTCTACAATGAGCAGTTCTTC

J gene: TRBJ1-2
clone size: NA
D gene: NA
V gene: TRBV5-1
CDR3 protein: CASSLESGEGGYTF
CDR3 DNA: TGCGCCAGCAGCCTGGAGTCGGGGGAAGGCGGCTACACCTTC

J gene: TRBJ2-7
clone size: NA
D gene: NA
V gene: TRBV4-1
CDR3 protein: CASSQPRGSGSYEQYF
CDR3 DNA: TGCGCCAGCAGCCAGCCGAGGGGGAGTGGATCCTACGAGCAGTACTTC

J gene: TRBJ2-3
clone size: once
D gene: NA
V gene: TRBV24-1
CDR3 protein: CATSDYQNTDTQYF
CDR3 DNA: TGTGCCACCAGTGATTATCAGAACACAGATACGCAGTATTTT

J gene: TRBJ2-4
clone size: NA
D gene: NA
V gene: TRBV5-5
CDR3 protein: CASSADGVQNIQYF
CDR3 DNA: TGTGCCAGCAGCGCGGACGGGGTCCAAAACATTCAGTACTTC

J gene: TRBJ2-7
clone size: NA
D gene: TRBD1
V gene: TRBV19
CDR3 protein: CASRSRQGGEQYF
CDR3 DNA: TGTGCCAGTAGATCAAGACAGGGGGGCGAGCAGTACTTC

J gene: TRBJ2-7
clone size: NA
D gene: NA
V gene: TRBV6-2/TRBV6-3
CDR3 protein: CASSYSKLNYEQYF
CDR3 DNA: TGTGCCAGCAGTTACTCGAAACTGAACTACGAGCAGTACTTC

J gene: TRBJ2-7
clone size: NA
D gene: TRBD2
V gene: TRBV7-2
CDR3 protein: CASSFRTSGRYEQYF
CDR3 DNA: TGTGCCAGTAGCTTCCGGACTAGCGGGAGGTACGAGCAGTACTTC

J gene: TRBJ1-1
clone size: NA
D gene: NA
V gene: TRBV18
CDR3 protein: CASSPPPGEAFF
CDR3 DNA: TGTGCCAGCTCACCACCCCCCGGGGAGGCTTTCTTT

J gene: TRBJ1-1
clone size: once
D gene: NA
V gene: TRBV12-3/TRBV12-4
CDR3 protein: CASSSNRNTEAFF
CDR3 DNA: TGTGCCAGCAGCTCGAACAGGAACACTGAAGCTTTCTTT

J gene: TRBJ1-3
clone size: NA
D gene: NA
V gene: TRBV14
CDR3 protein: CASSQDRVAGNTIYF
CDR3 DNA: TGTGCCAGCAGCCAAGACCGGGTTGCTGGAAACACCATATATTTT

J gene: TRBJ1-2
clone size: NA
D gene: NA
V gene: TRBV29-1
CDR3 protein: CSVERGNYGYTF
CDR3 DNA: TGCAGCGTTGAACGGGGTAACTATGGCTACACCTTC

J gene: TRBJ2-7
clone size: NA
D gene: TRBD2
V gene: TRBV12-5
CDR3 protein: CASGTSGSTSYEQYF
CDR3 DNA: TGTGCTAGTGGTACTAGCGGGTCTACCTCCTACGAGCAGTACTTC

J gene: TRBJ2-7
clone size: NA
D gene: TRBD1
V gene: TRBV29-1
CDR3 protein: CSVEWGTGFEQYF
CDR3 DNA: TGCAGCGTTGAGTGGGGGACAGGGTTCGAGCAGTACTTC

J gene: TRBJ2-7
clone size: few
D gene: NA
V gene: TRBV5-1
CDR3 protein: CASSLVQEPYEQYF
CDR3 DNA: TGCGCCAGCAGCTTGGTACAGGAGCCTTACGAGCAGTACTTC

J gene: TRBJ1-1
clone size: NA
D gene: TRBD1
V gene: TRBV9
CDR3 protein: CASSWLSGQGRGTEAFF
CDR3 DNA: TGTGCCAGCAGCTGGCTCAGCGGACAGGGACGGGGCACTGAAGCTTTCTTT

J gene: TRBJ2-3
clone size: NA
D gene: TRBD2
V gene: TRBV27
CDR3 protein: CASSFREGFTDTQYF
CDR3 DNA: TGTGCCAGCAGTTTCCGGGAGGGTTTCACAGATACGCAGTATTTT

J gene: TRBJ1-2
clone size: once
D gene: TRBD1
V gene: TRBV18
CDR3 protein: CASSPEGQGAYGYTF
CDR3 DNA: TGTGCCAGCTCACCAGAAGGACAGGGGGCCTATGGCTACACCTTC

J gene: TRBJ1-6
clone size: NA
D gene: TRBD1
V gene: TRBV7-2
CDR3 protein: CASSLMGQGRSYNSPLHF
CDR3 DNA: TGTGCCAGCAGCTTAATGGGACAGGGGCGATCCTATAATTCACCCCTCCACTTT

J gene: TRBJ2-6
clone size: NA
D gene: TRBD1
V gene: TRBV4-1
CDR3 protein: CASSMGQSSGANVLTF
CDR3 DNA: TGCGCCAGCAGCATGGGACAGTCCTCTGGGGCCAACGTCCTGACTTTC

J gene: TRBJ1-4
clone size: NA
D gene: TRBD1
V gene: TRBV19
CDR3 protein: CASSDRGTEKLFF
CDR3 DNA: TGTGCCAGTAGTGACAGGGGGACTGAAAAACTGTTTTTT

J gene: TRBJ1-4
clone size: NA
D gene: TRBD1
V gene: TRBV5-6
CDR3 protein: CASSPGQGTNEKLFF
CDR3 DNA: TGTGCCAGCAGCCCGGGACAGGGGACTAATGAAAAACTGTTTTTT

J gene: TRBJ1-3
clone size: once
D gene: NA
V gene: TRBV5-1
CDR3 protein: CASSLEQGFSNSGNTIYF
CDR3 DNA: TGCGCCAGCAGCTTAGAACAGGGTTTCTCCAACTCTGGAAACACCATATATTTT

J gene: TRBJ1-2
clone size: NA
D gene: TRBD1
V gene: TRBV18
CDR3 protein: CASSPTGQGTNYGYTF
CDR3 DNA: TGTGCCAGCTCTCCCACTGGACAGGGGACTAACTATGGCTACACCTTC

J gene: TRBJ2-3
clone size: NA
D gene: TRBD2
V gene: TRBV7-3
CDR3 protein: CASSLMAGGSTDTQYF
CDR3 DNA: TGTGCCAGCAGCTTAATGGCGGGGGGCAGCACAGATACGCAGTATTTT

J gene: TRBJ1-1
clone size: NA
D gene: NA
V gene: TRBV2
CDR3 protein: CASSLTGNTEAFF
CDR3 DNA: TGTGCCAGCAGTTTGACAGGGAACACTGAAGCTTTCTTT

J gene: TRBJ2-2
clone size: NA
D gene: TRBD1
V gene: TRBV2
CDR3 protein: CASIGGRGRTGELFF
CDR3 DNA: TGTGCCAGCATAGGGGGCAGGGGAAGAACCGGGGAGCTGTTTTTT

J gene: TRBJ2-3
clone size: once
D gene: TRBD2
V gene: TRBV9
CDR3 protein: CASSALGLAASTDTQYF
CDR3 DNA: TGTGCCAGCAGCGCTTTGGGACTAGCGGCTAGCACAGATACGCAGTATTTT

J gene: TRBJ1-2
clone size: NA
D gene: TRBD1
V gene: TRBV19
CDR3 protein: CASSSGTGPYGYTF
CDR3 DNA: TGTGCCAGTAGTAGTGGGACAGGGCCTTATGGCTACACCTTC

J gene: TRBJ1-2
clone size: NA
D gene: NA
V gene: TRBV7-2
CDR3 protein: CASSLGGGPRINYGYTF
CDR3 DNA: TGTGCCAGCAGCTTAGGAGGAGGACCGAGGATCAACTATGGCTACACCTTC

J gene: TRBJ1-4
clone size: few
D gene: TRBD1
V gene: TRBV3-1/TRBV3-2
CDR3 protein: CASSPSDRGGKLFF
CDR3 DNA: TGTGCCAGCAGCCCGTCGGACAGGGGCGGAAAACTGTTTTTT

J gene: TRBJ1-3
clone size: NA
D gene: TRBD1
V gene: TRBV27
CDR3 protein: CASSFTGVGNTIYF
CDR3 DNA: TGTGCCAGCAGTTTCACAGGGGTTGGAAACACCATATATTTT

J gene: TRBJ1-6
clone size: NA
D gene: NA
V gene: TRBV7-8
CDR3 protein: CASSRTGNSPLHF
CDR3 DNA: TGTGCCAGCAGCCGGACGGGAAATTCACCCCTCCACTTT